These 29 T cell receptor beta chains were sequenced from one sample in a study of T-cell reconstitution after alpha-beta-depleted transplantation in children. A TCRbeta library incorporating unique molecular identifiers was prepared. Each CDR3 protein is one row after TCRdb ran MiXCR on the PCR reads. In the table there are roughly 250,000 distinct CDR3 sequences, around 7.8% of which are singletons. Sequencing was performed on PBMCs, mostly from graft donor cells, taken 180 days after TCRalphabeta/CD19-depleted stem cell transplant. The receptors here all came from a male patient between 10 and 17 years old who had a stem cell transplant for acute lymphoblastic leukemia, so the T cells may come from the graft donor.

This clonotype was seen ten or more times. The rearrangement links TRBV12-3 or TRBV12-4 to TRBJ2-5, with D possibly matching TRBD1 (5 bases). The CDR3 runs to 13 residues. V lost 5 bases and J lost 2, with 9 bases in between. CDR3 amino acids: CASSRTRQETQYF. The DNA for the CDR3 is TGTGCCAGCAGTCGGACACGACAAGAGACCCAGTACTTC.

At least ten counts were recorded for this clonotype. This rearrangement joins TRBV7-2 to TRBJ2-7, with 11 bases identical to TRBD1. The CDR3 length is 16 residues. Trimming removed 1 base from V and 2 bases from J; junction bases left unmatched: 4. Germline V gives CDR1 SGHTA, CDR2 FQGNSA. The CDR3 coding sequence is TGTGCCAGCAGCTTAGTTGCGGGACAGGGGGCCTACGAGCAGTACTTC. This sequence encodes CASSLVAGQGAYEQYF.

V is TRBV29-1 and J is TRBJ2-7; D is undetermined. Germline V gives CDR1 SQVTM, CDR2 ANQGSEA. This CDR3 has 11 amino acids. V was cut by 6 bases and J by 3 bases, with 9 bases left in between. The CDR3 bases are TGCAGCGTCGATCCGGGCTACGAGCAGTACTTC. Encoded protein: CSVDPGYEQYF.

This clonotype was counted ten times or more. The rearrangement links TRBV4-2 to TRBJ1-2; D not certain. Between the trimmed V and J ends, which lost 4 bases and 2 bases, there was a span of 11 bases. The germline CDR1 and CDR2 sequences are LGHNA and YNFKEQ. The CDR3 length is 14 residues. CDR3 sequence: CASSPGDGNYGYTF. The CDR3, as DNA: TGTGCCAGCAGCCCGGGAGACGGGAACTATGGCTACACCTTC.

This clonotype was counted many times. The genes are TRBV3-1 and TRBJ2-2; D remains ambiguous. There are 15 residues in the CDR3. With 6 bases removed from V and 2 bases from J, the gap between germline ends came to 13 bases. Germline CDR1 is LGHDT and CDR2 is YNNKEL (reference sequence). The CDR3 loop reads CASSTAQSNTGELFF. CDR3 DNA: TGTGCCAGCAGTACGGCCCAGAGCAACACCGGGGAGCTGTTTTTT.

The sample holds many counts of this clonotype. The chain uses TRBV6-5 and TRBJ2-3, with D hard to call. V was cut by 0 bases and J by 5 bases, with 6 bases left in between. CDR3 size: 13 residues. The germline gives CDR1 MNHEY, CDR2 SVGAGI. This CDR3 is CASSYSYGDTQYF. CDR3 nucleotides: TGTGCCAGCAGTTACTCGTATGGAGATACGCAGTATTTT.

This clonotype occurred many times. The chain joins TRBV4-3 to TRBJ2-7; 7 bases line up with TRBD2. The V and J ends lost 0 bases and 1 base, in that order; junction bases with no gene match: 0. The CDR3 runs to 14 residues. Germline CDR1 and CDR2: LGHNA and YSLEER. CDR3 residues: CASSQEGGSYEQYF. CDR3 sequence (DNA): TGCGCCAGCAGCCAAGAGGGAGGGTCCTACGAGCAGTACTTC.

This clonotype was recorded at least ten times. J is TRBJ2-3 and V is TRBV27, with D hard to call. The CDR3 covers 14 residues. V was clipped by 3 bases and J by 2 bases, with 9 bases between them. Germline V gene lookup returns CDR1 MNHEY and CDR2 SMNVEV (reference sequence). The CDR3 is CASSFLTSTDTQYF. CDR3 bases: TGTGCCAGCAGTTTCCTGACCTCCACAGATACGCAGTATTTT.

The sample holds many counts of this clonotype. This rearrangement joins TRBV14 to TRBJ1-1, with D possibly being TRBD1 (6 bases). This CDR3 comprises 14 residues. V was trimmed by 1 base and J by 4 bases, leaving 10 bases between them. Germline lookup yields CDR1 SGHDN and CDR2 FVKESK. DNA of the CDR3: TGTGCCAGCAGCCAAGTACGGGGGGCCACTGAAGCTTTCTTT. Protein: CASSQVRGATEAFF.

This clonotype has a handful of counts. This chain uses TRBV12-3 or TRBV12-4 with TRBJ1-6, with a weak D call TRBD1 (6 bases). CDR3 size: 16 residues. V lost 2 bases and J 7 bases, leaving 15 bases between the germline ends. The CDR3 reads CASSLPLGTRNSPLHF. In DNA, the CDR3 is TGTGCCAGCAGTTTACCCCTCGGGACACGGAATTCACCCCTCCACTTT.

This clonotype is termed medium-sized. The chain uses TRBV9 and TRBJ2-7, with D maybe TRBD2 (5 bases). Germline CDR1 is SGDLS and CDR2 is YYNGEE. V gave up 0 bases and J gave up 2 bases, with 9 bases separating them. The length of the CDR3 is 14 residues. The DNA for the CDR3 is TGTGCCAGCAGCGTAGATCCGGGAACCTACGAGCAGTACTTC. This translates into CASSVDPGTYEQYF.

The chain uses TRBV2 and TRBJ2-5, with D uncertain. Germline CDR1 and CDR2: SNHLY and FYNNEI. This CDR3 comprises 14 residues. V gave up 6 bases and J gave up 4 bases, with 15 bases separating them. Written as DNA, the CDR3 is TGTGCCAGCAGCGTTCAGGCGTCCCCAGAGACCCAGTACTTC. Protein sequence: CASSVQASPETQYF.

This clonotype showed up many times. The chain recombines TRBV27 with TRBJ1-2; 7 positions match TRBD1. The J segment lost 4 bases and the V segment lost 2 bases, leaving 4 bases of the junction unmatched. CDR3 size: 14 residues. The germline gives CDR1 MNHEY, CDR2 SMNVEV (reference sequence). For the CDR3, the DNA is TGTGCCAGCAGTTTAATAGGGGGCAGCTATGGCTACACCTTC. This encodes CASSLIGGSYGYTF.

This clonotype was detected many times. The rearrangement joins TRBV20-1 to TRBJ2-7, with 7 bases that match TRBD1. This CDR3 comprises 13 residues. Trimming at V came to 5 bases and at J to 5 bases, leaving 9 bases not matched to a gene. The germline CDR1 and CDR2 sequences are DFQATT and SNEGSKA (reference sequence). The CDR3 nucleotides read TGCAGTGCTCCGACAGGGTGGCGCCACGAGCAGTACTTC. Protein product: CSAPTGWRHEQYF.

This clonotype was recorded many times. The chain's CDR3 is CASSLGFYEQYF. In DNA form, the CDR3 reads TGTGCCAGCAGCTTGGGATTTTACGAGCAGTACTTC. The rearrangement joins TRBV7-2 to TRBJ2-7; D is unclear. The germline V gene has CDR1 SGHTA and CDR2 FQGNSA. The CDR3 sequence is 12 residues long. V gave up 3 bases and J gave up 4 bases, with 7 bases separating them.

The table lists this clonotype with many counts. The chain is built from TRBV12-3 or TRBV12-4 and TRBJ2-6, with 10 bases matching TRBD1. V was pared by 7 bases and J by 1 base, with 1 base of the junction left unmatched. There are 15 residues in the CDR3. The CDR3 sequence is CASTDRGSGANVLTF. The CDR3 DNA reads as TGTGCCAGCACGGACAGGGGGTCTGGGGCCAACGTCCTGACTTTC.

At least ten counts were recorded for this clonotype. This chain links TRBV12-3 or TRBV12-4 with TRBJ2-1; D possibly corresponds to TRBD2 (6 bases). CDR3 length: 15 amino acids. V was pared by 1 base and J by 3 bases, with 10 bases between. The CDR3 spells CASSLEGGRYNEQFF. CDR3 sequence (DNA): TGTGCCAGCAGTTTAGAGGGAGGTCGCTACAATGAGCAGTTCTTC.

This clonotype was seen repeatedly, ten times or more. V usage is TRBV9 and J usage is TRBJ2-2; 7 bases are a match to TRBD2. Looked up from germline, CDR1 is SGDLS and CDR2 is YYNGEE. Germline trimming cut 5 bases from V and 1 base from J; bases unmatched to any gene: 5. There are 15 residues in the CDR3. CDR3 nucleotide sequence: TGTGCCAGCAGGCTAGCGGATCAGAACACCGGGGAGCTGTTTTTT. Encoded protein: CASRLADQNTGELFF.

Many counts were recorded for this clonotype. The chain combines TRBV5-1 with TRBJ2-5; D is perhaps TRBD1 or TRBD2 (7 bases each). The CDR3 spans 15 residues. CDR1 is SGHRS, CDR2 YFSETQ, per germline. V shed 9 bases and J shed 2 bases, with 20 bases lying between them. CDR3 nucleotides: TGCGCCACCCAGGGGGGGCCGGGCCGTCAAGAGACCCAGTACTTC. Translating it yields CATQGGPGRQETQYF.

This clonotype was observed many times. This chain links TRBV2 with TRBJ2-7, with 8 nucleotides matching TRBD1. CDR1 and CDR2 (germline): SNHLY, FYNNEI. The CDR3 sequence is 17 residues long. V dropped 6 bases and J dropped 5; count of bases not matched to a gene: 18. The CDR3 bases are TGTGCCAGCAGCTCCGGGACAGGCCGATCCCTTCGCGACGAGCAGTACTTC. It codes for CASSSGTGRSLRDEQYF.

This clonotype was observed at least ten times. The chain carries TRBV29-1 and TRBJ1-3, with D maybe TRBD1 (6 bases). V dropped 6 bases and J dropped 2 bases, with 20 bases sitting between them. Germline assignment: CDR1 SQVTM and CDR2 ANQGSEA. The length of the CDR3 is 16 residues. The CDR3 loop is CSVWGPRGRPGNTIYF. The CDR3 nucleotides read TGCAGCGTATGGGGACCTCGGGGGCGCCCTGGAAACACCATATATTTT.

This clonotype was picked up a small number of times. This chain links TRBV19 with TRBJ2-1, with 13 positions matching TRBD2. V was pared by 7 bases and J by 8 bases, with 14 bases of the junction left unmatched. The CDR3 consists of 17 residues. Germline values: CDR1 LNHDA, CDR2 SQIVND (reference sequence). The CDR3 here is CASNPGLAGEAVHEQFF. The CDR3 region has the DNA TGTGCCAGTAACCCAGGACTAGCGGGAGAGGCGGTCCATGAGCAGTTCTTC.

The sample holds many counts of this clonotype. This chain links TRBV18 with TRBJ2-2; 7 bases map to TRBD1. V lost 6 bases and J lost 5; bases outside the gene matches: 9. The CDR3 length is 15 residues. The germline gives CDR1 KGHSH, CDR2 LQKENI. This CDR3 is CASSLRQGTTGELFF. CDR3 bases: TGTGCCAGCTCCCTTAGACAGGGAACGACCGGGGAGCTGTTTTTT.

The table lists this clonotype with many counts. The chain carries TRBV5-1 and TRBJ1-4; a weak D match, TRBD1 (5 bases). Deletions cut 5 bases from V and 5 bases from J, with 10 bases between. Germline values: CDR1 SGHRS, CDR2 YFSETQ. CDR3 length: 13 residues. This CDR3 is CASRRDGNEKLFF. The CDR3 DNA reads as TGCGCCAGCAGGAGGGACGGGAATGAAAAACTGTTTTTT.

This clonotype showed up many times. The rearrangement joins TRBV12-3 or TRBV12-4 to TRBJ2-3, with 12 bases aligning to TRBD2. The CDR3 spans 14 residues. V trimming: 10 bases; J trimming: 4 bases; junction bases outside the gene matches: 6. The CDR3 is CATGGLAGSDTQYF. CDR3 nucleotides: TGTGCCACGGGGGGACTAGCGGGTTCAGATACGCAGTATTTT.

The table lists this clonotype with many counts. The V and J genes are TRBV20-1 and TRBJ1-1, with unresolved D. The CDR3 runs to 12 residues. CDR1 and CDR2 from the germline V gene are DFQATT and SNEGSKA (reference sequence). Trimming shortened V by 2 bases and J by 4 bases, and 8 bases separated the two germline ends. CDR3 in amino acids: CSARRWGTEAFF. As DNA, the CDR3 is TGCAGTGCTAGACGATGGGGCACTGAAGCTTTCTTT.

There are a few counts of this clonotype. This chain links TRBV7-6 with TRBJ2-2, with 9 bases matching TRBD1. J lost 5 bases, V lost 1 base, and 8 bases had no gene match. Germline V gene sequence: CDR1 SGHVS, CDR2 FNYEAQ. The CDR3 is 17 residues long. As DNA, the CDR3 is TGTGCCAGCAGCTTAGGTGGGGGACAGGGATGGACCGGGGAGCTGTTTTTT. Translation: CASSLGGGQGWTGELFF.

This clonotype was found many times. V usage is TRBV7-2 and J usage is TRBJ2-3, with 7 bases identical to TRBD2. The V gene's germline CDR1 is SGHTA and CDR2 FQGNSA. CDR3 length: 12 residues. Trimming cost V 4 bases and J 8 bases; bases outside gene matches: 3. CDR3 sequence reads: CASSSGGFTQYF. In DNA, the CDR3 is TGTGCCAGCAGCTCGGGGGGATTTACGCAGTATTTT. Drawing the rest from reference TRBV7-2 and TRBJ2-3, the complete variable domain is GAGVSQSPSNKVTEKGKDVELRCDPISGHTALYWYRQSLGQGLEFLIYFQGNSAPDKSGLPSDRFSAERTGGSVSTLTIQRTQQEDSAVYLCASSSGGFTQYFGPGTRLTVL.

This clonotype occurred a few times. J is TRBJ2-2 and V is TRBV5-1, with D unresolved. Germline values: CDR1 SGHRS, CDR2 YFSETQ. V dropped 1 base and J dropped 9 bases, with 10 bases sitting between them. The length of the CDR3 is 13 residues. CDR3 amino acids: CASSLTFVRELFF. CDR3 in DNA: TGCGCCAGCAGCTTGACGTTCGTCCGGGAGCTGTTTTTT.